These 17 T cell receptor beta chains originate from one sample sequenced in a study of human T cells and chemical hapten exposure. TCRdb reanalysed the RACE reads using MiXCR and keeps one entry per CDR3 protein. The sample contains about 120,000 distinct CDR3 sequences, roughly 13% of which appear only once. Time point denoted: patch test 1, 2 weeks after DPC sensitization. The treatment here: therapeutic diphenylcyclopropenone sensitization with weekly scalp DPC. The sequences come from whole blood, collected in connection with sensitization to the hapten diphenylcyclopropenone (DPC). These receptors all stem from a man aged 18 to 30 with alopecia areata. Some clones in this sample may be carry-over from other donors' samples.

The chain combines TRBV2 with TRBJ1-1, with D tentatively TRBD1 (5 bases). The CDR3 extends over 15 amino acids. From germline, CDR1 is SNHLY and CDR2 FYNNEI. Trimming removed 2 bases at V and 5 bases at J, with 15 bases between. The CDR3 spells CASSEQRAGGTEAFF. The DNA of the CDR3 is TGTGCCAGCAGTGAACAGCGGGCCGGGGGGACTGAAGCTTTCTTT.

This clonotype has at least ten counts. The CDR3 DNA reads TGTGCCAGCAGTGCGGACAGGATCCGTTCACCCCTCCACTTT. Amino acid sequence: CASSADRIRSPLHF. This rearrangement joins TRBV6-4 to TRBJ1-6; TRBD1 matches at 7 bases. This CDR3 spans 14 amino acids. Looked up from germline, CDR1 is MRHNA and CDR2 is SNTAGT. J lost 9 bases, V lost 4 bases, and 6 bases had no gene match.

The chain couples TRBV6-2 or TRBV6-3 to TRBJ2-7; D is ambiguous. Germline lookup yields CDR1 MNHEY and CDR2 SVGEGT. V was cut by 0 bases and J by 3 bases, with 9 bases left in between. The CDR3 totals 14 residues. This CDR3 is CASSYSKGGYEQYF. CDR3 sequence (DNA): TGTGCCAGCAGTTACTCGAAGGGCGGCTACGAGCAGTACTTC.

This clonotype came up once. The gene calls are TRBV29-1 and TRBJ2-7; a weak D match, TRBD2 (6 bases). CDR3 size: 14 residues. V gave up 5 bases and J gave up 3 bases, with 17 bases separating them. CDR1 and CDR2 (germline): SQVTM, ANQGSEA. For the CDR3, the DNA is TGCAGCGTTAGAGAGGGAGGAGGGGTCTACGAGCAGTACTTC. It is translated as CSVREGGGVYEQYF.

This clonotype occurred many times. The gene calls are TRBV2 and TRBJ1-1; D is unresolved. This CDR3 is 14 amino acids long. The V and J ends lost 6 bases and 1 base respectively, with 12 bases between them. Germline CDR1 SNHLY, CDR2 FYNNEI. The CDR3 region is CASRGMTENTEAFF. CDR3 sequence (DNA): TGTGCCAGCAGGGGAATGACTGAGAACACTGAAGCTTTCTTT.

Only a few counts were recorded for this clonotype. The chain is built from TRBV4-3 and TRBJ1-3; no reliable D call. V gave up 0 bases and J gave up 0 bases, with 9 bases separating them. The germline gives CDR1 LGHNA, CDR2 YSLEER. The CDR3 loop spans 16 amino acids. For the CDR3, the DNA is TGCGCCAGCAGCCAAGATTGGGCAGGCTCTGGAAACACCATATATTTT. Its translation is CASSQDWAGSGNTIYF.

This clonotype was seen ten or more times. CDR3 coding DNA: TGCGCCAGCAGCCAAGAAGGCGATGGGACAGATACGCAGTATTTT. It yields the protein CASSQEGDGTDTQYF. J is TRBJ2-3 and V is TRBV4-3; D call uncertain. Trimming left V 0 bases short and J 3 bases short, with 10 bases between. Germline-derived CDR1 and CDR2 are LGHNA and YSLEER. CDR3 length: 15 amino acids.

The chain combines TRBV21-1 with TRBJ2-7; the table's D call TRBD1 went unverified against the DNA. TRBV21-1 corresponds to a pseudogene. The CDR3 is made up of 17 amino acids. CDR3: CASSKLMRGPGSDEQYV. Here the CDR3 DNA reads TGTGCCAGCAGCAAATTGATGAGGGGTCCTGGAAGCGACGAGCAGTACGTC.

This sequence joins TRBV4-3 and TRBJ1-1; D not resolved. This CDR3 comprises 15 residues. Trimming removed 0 bases from V and 2 bases from J, with 10 bases in between. The germline V gene has CDR1 LGHNA and CDR2 YSLEER. In nucleotides, the CDR3 is TGCGCCAGCAGCCAAGATTTGGGCGTTAACACTGAAGCTTTCTTT. Its translation: CASSQDLGVNTEAFF.

The V call is TRBV10-3, the J call TRBJ2-5; maybe TRBD2 (6 bases). The length of the CDR3 is 13 residues. The V gene lost 8 bases and the J gene lost 2 bases, with 12 bases spanning the gap. Germline lookup yields CDR1 ENHRY and CDR2 SYGVKD. The CDR3 spells CAIGTLPQETQYF. As DNA, the CDR3 is TGTGCCATCGGGACTTTGCCTCAAGAGACCCAGTACTTC.

This clonotype showed up many times. CDR3 DNA: TGTGCCAGCAGTCCTCAACACAGGCCTCAAGAGACCCAGTACTTC. This codes for CASSPQHRPQETQYF. The chain combines TRBV7-3 with TRBJ2-5; D possibly corresponds to TRBD1 (5 bases). Germline V gene sequence: CDR1 SGHTA, CDR2 FQGTGA. This CDR3 region has 15 residues. Trimming pared 6 bases from V and 2 bases from J, leaving 16 bases between.

In its sample, this clonotype was seen a few times. This rearrangement joins TRBV5-6 to TRBJ2-7; a possible D gene is TRBD2 (6 bases). The V gene lost 4 bases and the J gene lost 2 bases, with 13 bases spanning the gap. CDR3 size: 14 residues. Germline V gives CDR1 SGHDT, CDR2 YYEEEE. The CDR3: CASSLAGKTYEQYF. DNA of the CDR3: TGTGCCAGCAGCCTCGCGGGAAAAACCTACGAGCAGTACTTC.

This clonotype was counted a few times. The chain uses TRBV28 and TRBJ2-3; D is tentatively TRBD1 or TRBD2 (7 bases each). The V gene's germline CDR1 is MDHEN and CDR2 SYDVKM. Trimming left V 3 bases short and J 1 base short, with 11 bases between. This CDR3 comprises 15 residues. Here the CDR3 DNA reads TGTGCCAGCAGTTTTGCAGGGGGGGGCACAGATACGCAGTATTTT. Amino acid sequence: CASSFAGGGTDTQYF.

V usage is TRBV20-1 and J usage is TRBJ1-6, with no clear D. The CDR3 spans 17 residues. V was shortened by 0 bases and J by 6 bases, with 18 bases between the two germline ends. Germline CDR1 DFQATT, CDR2 SNEGSKA (reference sequence). The CDR3 sequence is CSARDLVRVPLNSPLHF. DNA for the CDR3: TGCAGTGCTAGAGATCTCGTTAGGGTCCCGCTTAATTCACCCCTCCACTTT.

In its sample, this clonotype was seen a few times. V and J are TRBV4-3 and TRBJ1-3; D may be TRBD1 (5 bases). The CDR3 extends over 17 amino acids. Deletions cut 3 bases from V and 1 base from J, with 16 bases between. Germline V gene data show CDR1 as LGHNA and CDR2 as YSLEER. The CDR3 coding sequence is TGCGCCAGCAGCCAGGAATTTGGTGCAGGGTCTGGAAACACCATATATTTT. It yields the protein CASSQEFGAGSGNTIYF.

This clonotype has at least ten counts. The chain uses TRBV28 and TRBJ1-1; D ambiguous. The CDR3 consists of 13 residues. Looked up from germline, CDR1 is MDHEN and CDR2 is SYDVKM. Trimming took 4 bases from V and 1 from J, leaving 7 bases between them. CDR3 DNA: TGTGCCAGCAGTTCGGCCGGGAACACTGAAGCTTTCTTT. This translates into CASSSAGNTEAFF.

There are a few counts of this clonotype. This chain connects TRBV7-6 to TRBJ2-2; the D gene could be TRBD1 or TRBD2 (5 bases each). Trimming stripped 5 bases from V and 5 bases from J, with 9 bases between. CDR3 length: 13 amino acids. Germline values: CDR1 SGHVS, CDR2 FNYEAQ. CDR3 DNA: TGTGCCAGCAGCCAGGGACGGACCGGGGAGCTGTTTTTT. Protein product: CASSQGRTGELFF.